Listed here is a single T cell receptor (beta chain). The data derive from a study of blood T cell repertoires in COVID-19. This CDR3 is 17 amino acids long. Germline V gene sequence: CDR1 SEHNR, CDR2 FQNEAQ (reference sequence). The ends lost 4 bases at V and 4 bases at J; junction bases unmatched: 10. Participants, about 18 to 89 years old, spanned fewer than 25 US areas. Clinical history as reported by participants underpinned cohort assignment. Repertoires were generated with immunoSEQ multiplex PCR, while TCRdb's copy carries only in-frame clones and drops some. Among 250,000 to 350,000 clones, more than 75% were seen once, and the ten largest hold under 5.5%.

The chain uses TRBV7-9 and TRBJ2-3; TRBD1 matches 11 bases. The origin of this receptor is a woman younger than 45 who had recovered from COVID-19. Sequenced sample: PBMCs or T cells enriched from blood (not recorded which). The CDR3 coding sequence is TGTGCCAGCAGCTCTGGGACAGGGGGGCATTTAGCAGATACGCAGTATTTT. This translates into CASSSGTGGHLADTQYF.